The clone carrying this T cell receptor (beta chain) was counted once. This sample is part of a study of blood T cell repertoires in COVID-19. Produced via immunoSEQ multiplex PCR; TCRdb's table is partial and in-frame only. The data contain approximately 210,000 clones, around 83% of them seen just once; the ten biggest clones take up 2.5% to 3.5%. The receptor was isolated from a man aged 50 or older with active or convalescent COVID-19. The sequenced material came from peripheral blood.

DNA for the CDR3: TGTGCCAGCAGCTCGGGGCCGGGAGGTGCTGGCTACACCTTC. Amino acids: CASSSGPGGAGYTF. This chain uses TRBV7-2 with TRBJ1-2; weak D call: TRBD1 (5 bases). The CDR3 spans 14 residues. Trimming shortened V by 4 bases and J by 7 bases, and 16 bases separated the two germline ends. Per germline, CDR1 SGHTA and CDR2 FQGNSA. The whole variable domain, filled in from reference TRBV7-2 and TRBJ1-2, reads GAGVSQSPSNKVTEKGKDVELRCDPISGHTALYWYRQSLGQGLEFLIYFQGNSAPDKSGLPSDRFSAERTGGSVSTLTIQRTQQEDSAVYLCASSSGPGGAGYTFGSGTRLTVV.